The next 21 T cell receptor beta chains were all read from a single sample in a study of control samples from healthy donors and cancer patients. The protocol was immunoSEQ multiplex PCR, while the TCRdb copy is restricted to in-frame clones and leaves out a portion. The sample lists under 200,000 clones, approximately 96% occurring once. The sample comprised blood. Source of these receptors: a woman aged 25-40 years in good health.

The chain is built from TRBV15 and TRBJ1-3, with a tentative D call TRBD1 (6 bases). Germline CDR1 LNHNV, CDR2 YYDKDF (reference sequence). CDR3 length: 14 residues. V gave up 6 bases and J gave up 2 bases, with 11 bases separating them. The CDR3 DNA sequence: TGTGCCACCAGTAACAGGGCTCCTGGAAACACCATATATTTT. This encodes CATSNRAPGNTIYF.

The chain uses TRBV28 and TRBJ1-4, with 7 nucleotides matching TRBD1. J was trimmed by 3 bases and V by 6 bases; bases with no gene match: 4. The length of the CDR3 is 14 residues. Germline loops: CDR1 MDHEN, CDR2 SYDVKM. CDR3 sequence reads: CASRSGGSNEKLFF. The CDR3 DNA reads as TGTGCCAGCAGGTCAGGGGGGTCTAATGAAAAACTGTTTTTT.

The V and J genes are TRBV28 and TRBJ2-1, with D unclear. The CDR3 extends over 14 amino acids. Germline assignment: CDR1 MDHEN and CDR2 SYDVKM. Trimming took 5 bases from V and 9 from J, leaving 17 bases between them. The CDR3 DNA follows: TGTGCCAGCAGTCTAGGCAGGTGGGCTGTTGAGCAGTTCTTC. It is translated as CASSLGRWAVEQFF.

V usage is TRBV10-3 and J usage is TRBJ1-2; the D is unclear. Germline assignment: CDR1 ENHRY and CDR2 SYGVKD. V was cut by 0 bases and J by 5 bases, with 4 bases left in between. CDR3 length: 12 amino acids. The CDR3 nucleotides are TGTGCCATCAGTGAGTCTGGGTATGGCTACACCTTC. The encoded protein is CAISESGYGYTF.

This chain connects TRBV5-8 to TRBJ2-7; weak D call: TRBD1 (5 bases). V lost 4 bases and J lost 4, with 18 bases in between. There are 15 residues in the CDR3. Germline-derived CDR1 and CDR2 are SGHTS and YDEGEE. DNA for the CDR3: TGTGCCAGCAGCCGCAGAGCAGGGTTTCGGTACGAGCAGTACTTC. Translated: CASSRRAGFRYEQYF.

The rearrangement joins TRBV6-6 to TRBJ2-5; D assignment may be TRBD1 or TRBD2 (6 bases each). There are 14 residues in the CDR3. The germline CDR1 and CDR2 sequences are MNHNY and SVGAGI (reference sequence). The V end lost 6 bases, the J end lost 5 bases, and 16 bases lay between the germline ends. The CDR3 protein is CASRGGRTGETQYF. Written as DNA, the CDR3 is TGTGCCAGCAGAGGGGGGCGTACTGGGGAGACCCAGTACTTC.

As concerns this clone: Germline and junction disagree at one end, which may indicate a read error. This sequence joins TRBV12-3 or TRBV12-4 and TRBJ2-1; TRBD2 matches at 7 bases. This CDR3 region has 13 residues. The DNA of the CDR3 is TGTGCCAGCAGTTTGACGGGGGGAGAGGGTAGGATCTTC. Translating it yields CASSLTGGEGRIF.

The V call is TRBV2, the J call TRBJ2-3; D is perhaps TRBD1 (5 bases). Germline V gene sequence: CDR1 SNHLY, CDR2 FYNNEI. The CDR3 spans 15 residues. V was cut by 8 bases and J by 3 bases, with 18 bases left in between. The CDR3 protein is CASVKKGVRTDTQYF. CDR3 nucleotides: TGTGCCAGCGTAAAAAAAGGGGTTCGGACAGATACGCAGTATTTT.

The rearrangement joins TRBV5-1 to TRBJ1-2; 8 bases line up with TRBD1. This CDR3 is built from 18 residues. Germline-derived CDR1 and CDR2 are SGHRS and YFSETQ. V was pared by 0 bases and J by 0 bases, with 10 bases of the junction left unmatched. CDR3 amino acids: CASSLEFGQGQTNYGYTF. The CDR3 coding sequence is TGCGCCAGCAGCTTGGAATTTGGACAGGGACAAACTAACTATGGCTACACCTTC.

The CDR3 sequence: CASSLSPAEAFF. In DNA, the CDR3 is TGTGCCAGCAGCCTCTCCCCGGCTGAAGCTTTCTTT. This chain uses TRBV5-8 with TRBJ1-1; the D is unclear. The germline V gene has CDR1 SGHTS and CDR2 YDEGEE. V was pared by 4 bases and J by 6 bases, with 10 bases between. The CDR3 has 12 residues.

V and J are TRBV30 and TRBJ2-7; the D is unclear. CDR1 is GTSNPN, CDR2 SVGIG, per germline (reference sequence). V lost 5 bases, J lost 3 bases, and 11 bases lay in between. This CDR3 comprises 12 residues. The CDR3 DNA sequence: TGTGCCTGGTCGCCTGGAAGCTACGAGCAGTACTTC. Encoded protein: CAWSPGSYEQYF.

The V gene is TRBV18, the J gene TRBJ1-1; a weak D match, TRBD1 (5 bases). This CDR3 is built from 14 residues. Germline-derived CDR1 and CDR2 are KGHSH and LQKENI. V shed 7 bases and J shed 5 bases, with 17 bases lying between them. The CDR3 region is CASLTIGRATEAFF. CDR3 nucleotide sequence: TGTGCCAGCTTGACCATTGGCAGGGCGACTGAAGCTTTCTTT.

In its sample, this clone was seen once. The same CDR3 arises from other DNA sequences in this sample as well. This chain joins TRBV28 and TRBJ1-3, with D unclear. The germline CDR1 and CDR2 sequences are MDHEN and SYDVKM. The V end was cut by 3 bases, the J end by 3 bases, with 3 bases between. This CDR3 has 12 amino acids. CDR3 DNA: TGTGCCAGCAGTTTGCGTGGAAACACCATATATTTT. Translation: CASSLRGNTIYF.

This sequence joins TRBV7-8 and TRBJ1-4; D unresolved. Deletions cut 4 bases from V and 4 bases from J, with 13 bases between. From germline, CDR1 is SGHVS and CDR2 FQNEAQ. CDR3 size: 15 residues. In nucleotides, the CDR3 is TGTGCCAGCAGCTCGACCAACAGCCGTAATGAAAAACTGTTTTTT. It codes for CASSSTNSRNEKLFF.

This clone was counted once. The chain joins TRBV7-6 to TRBJ1-1; D possibly corresponds to TRBD1 (5 bases). CDR1 is SGHVS and CDR2 is FNYEAQ in the germline V gene. This CDR3 region has 14 residues. V was pared by 5 bases and J by 5 bases, with 15 bases between. The CDR3 loop is CASSPHPKGTEAFF. DNA of the CDR3: TGTGCCAGCAGCCCACACCCAAAGGGGACTGAAGCTTTCTTT.

The chain carries TRBV5-1 and TRBJ2-1; TRBD2 is a possible D gene (5 bases). The germline V gene encodes CDR1 SGHRS and CDR2 YFSETQ. This CDR3 region has 17 residues. Trimming pared 0 bases from V and 0 bases from J, leaving 13 bases between. CDR3 nucleotide sequence: TGCGCCAGCAGCTTGGCCGTGGGAGTCGACTCCTACAATGAGCAGTTCTTC. Its protein is CASSLAVGVDSYNEQFF.

This chain uses TRBV9 with TRBJ1-2; D is possibly TRBD1 (5 bases). Per the germline V gene, CDR1 is SGDLS and CDR2 is YYNGEE. This CDR3 contains 15 residues. V lost 3 bases and J 3 bases, leaving 15 bases between the germline ends. CDR3 sequence reads: CASSASGRGDYGYTF. Here the CDR3 DNA reads TGTGCCAGCAGCGCCAGTGGGAGGGGTGACTATGGCTACACCTTC.

The chain joins TRBV27 to TRBJ1-2, with TRBD1 as a possible D gene (6 bases). The CDR3 contains 13 residues. Trimming took 5 bases from V and 7 from J, leaving 14 bases between them. Per germline, CDR1 MNHEY and CDR2 SMNVEV (reference sequence). DNA for the CDR3: TGTGCCAGCAGTACCACAGGGTTGGGTGGCTACACCTTC. Protein: CASSTTGLGGYTF.

This clone appeared a few times. The rearrangement joins TRBV28 to TRBJ1-6; D unresolved. This CDR3 region has 14 residues. V lost 6 bases and J 5 bases, leaving 11 bases between the germline ends. CDR1 is MDHEN, CDR2 SYDVKM, per germline. The CDR3 DNA reads TGTGCCAGCAGCAGGATAAGTAATAATTCACCCCTCCACTTT. Translated, it gives CASSRISNNSPLHF.

The chain is built from TRBV24-1 and TRBJ2-1, with 14 positions matching TRBD2. The CDR3 covers 20 residues. The V gene's germline CDR1 is KGHDR and CDR2 SFDVKD. Trimming removed 3 bases from V and 0 bases from J; junction bases left unmatched: 9. CDR3 protein: CATSDAGLAGATSSYNEQFF. The DNA of the CDR3 is TGTGCCACCAGTGATGCGGGACTAGCGGGGGCTACTAGCTCCTACAATGAGCAGTTCTTC.

The genes are TRBV5-1 and TRBJ2-7; TRBD2 might be the D (5 bases). The CDR3 is 13 amino acids. CDR1 is SGHRS, CDR2 YFSETQ, per germline. V was shortened by 5 bases and J by 2 bases, with 11 bases between the two germline ends. CDR3 region: CASSIRETYEQYF. As DNA, the CDR3 is TGCGCCAGCAGTATAAGGGAGACCTACGAGCAGTACTTC. The full variable domain, rest sourced from reference TRBV5-1 and TRBJ2-7, is KAGVTQTPRYLIKTRGQQVTLSCSPISGHRSVSWYQQTPGQGLQFLFEYFSETQRNKGNFPGRFSGRQFSNSRSEMNVSTLELGDSALYLCASSIRETYEQYFGPGTRLTVT.